The 10 T cell receptor beta chains below all came from one sample that was sequenced in a study of cytomegalovirus exposure and HLA in healthy donors. PCR employed 60 Vbeta and 13 Jbeta primers. Assay used: immunoSEQ multiplex PCR; TCRdb lists only in-frame clones, some missing. The table records roughly 160,000 clones, about 71% of them present only once. Input material: PBMCs. These receptors came from a woman in her twenties or thirties in good health and CMV-seronegative.

The chain couples TRBV28 to TRBJ2-1, with 10 positions matching TRBD2. The CDR3 sequence is 16 residues long. In germline, CDR1 is MDHEN, CDR2 SYDVKM. After removal of 6 bases from V and 5 bases from J, the junction contained 10 bases not matched to a gene. The CDR3 nucleotides are TGTGCCAGCAGCCCCGGCGGGACTAGCGCCCACAATGAGCAGTTCTTC. As protein: CASSPGGTSAHNEQFF.

The J gene is TRBJ2-7, the V gene TRBV28; TRBD2 aligns across 15 bases. This CDR3 has 15 residues. V gave up 4 bases and J gave up 12 bases; unmatched junction bases: 10. Germline V gene lookup returns CDR1 MDHEN and CDR2 SYDVKM. The CDR3 DNA follows: TGTGCCAGCAGTTCGCCCGGGACTAGCGGGAGGTTGCCGTACTTC. This translates into CASSSPGTSGRLPYF. The full variable domain, its missing parts supplied by reference TRBV28 and TRBJ2-7, is DVKVTQSSRYLVKRTGEKVFLECVQDMDHENMFWYRQDPGLGLRLIYFSYDVKMKEKGDIPEGYSVSREKKERFSLILESASTNQTSMYLCASSSPGTSGRLPYFGPGTRLTVT.

This clone was picked up one time. This chain uses TRBV28 with TRBJ2-5; tentative D call: TRBD1 (6 bases). TRBJ2-7 matches the DNA end more closely, so the J call is doubtful. The CDR3 extends over 16 amino acids. Germline loops: CDR1 MDHEN, CDR2 SYDVKM. The CDR3 DNA sequence: TGTGCCAGCAGTATCTCCACGAGACAGGCTAGCTACGAGCAGTACTTC. It yields the protein CASSISTRQASYEQYF.

This sequence joins TRBV5-6 and TRBJ1-5; 8 nucleotides align to TRBD1. Germline loops: CDR1 SGHDT, CDR2 YYEEEE. This CDR3 has 15 amino acids. V lost 4 bases to trimming and J lost 5 bases; unmatched junction nucleotides: 8. Here the CDR3 DNA reads TGTGCCAGCAGCGAATTCGGACAGGGATATCAGCCCCAGCATTTT. It yields the protein CASSEFGQGYQPQHF.

The count of this clone is one. The genes are TRBV19 and TRBJ2-1; TRBD2 agrees at 11 bases. V shed 5 bases, J shed 7 bases, and the junction held 7 bases outside the gene matches. The CDR3 extends over 15 amino acids. The germline CDR1 and CDR2 sequences are LNHDA and SQIVND (reference sequence). CDR3 protein: CASSLALAGENEQFF. The CDR3 nucleotides are TGTGCCAGTAGTCTCGCACTAGCGGGAGAAAATGAGCAGTTCTTC.

The V call is TRBV28, the J call TRBJ1-5, with TRBD1 matching over 7 bases. This CDR3 has 11 amino acids. Germline V gene data show CDR1 as MDHEN and CDR2 as SYDVKM. With V trimmed by 5 bases and J by 9 bases, 1 base remained unmatched. This chain's CDR3 is CASSRQGPQHF. As DNA, the CDR3 is TGTGCCAGCAGTAGACAGGGGCCCCAGCATTTT.

This clone has a single count. The genes are TRBV13 and TRBJ1-2; TRBD1 aligns across 8 bases. Germline V gives CDR1 PRHDT, CDR2 FYEKMQ (reference sequence). Germline trimming cut 5 bases from V and 12 bases from J; bases unmatched to any gene: 17. CDR3 length: 15 residues. The CDR3 coding sequence is TGTGCCAGCAGCACTCTGGATTTTTACAGGGGGGAGAACACCTTC. It specifies CASSTLDFYRGENTF.

The chain is built from TRBV18 and TRBJ2-1; D unresolved. The ends were cut back, 3 bases at V and 0 bases at J, with 9 bases in the middle. There are 15 residues in the CDR3. Germline CDR1 is KGHSH and CDR2 is LQKENI. The CDR3 bases are TGTGCCAGCTCACCCGAGAGAAGCTCCTACAATGAGCAGTTCTTC. Amino acid sequence: CASSPERSSYNEQFF.

The chain joins TRBV28 to TRBJ1-4; D gene ambiguous. The V end lost 8 bases, the J end lost 0 bases, and 4 bases lay between the germline ends. CDR3 length: 12 residues. The V gene's germline CDR1 is MDHEN and CDR2 SYDVKM. The CDR3 DNA reads TGTGCCAGCTCCTCAACTAATGAAAAACTGTTTTTT. Translation gives CASSSTNEKLFF.

There are a few counts of this clone. This chain joins TRBV5-1 and TRBJ1-3, with D perhaps matching TRBD1 (6 bases). The CDR3 is made up of 14 amino acids. The V and J ends lost 4 bases and 6 bases respectively, with 14 bases between them. Germline V CDR1 and CDR2: SGHRS, YFSETQ. CDR3 loop: CASSLSGTQNTIYF. CDR3 in DNA: TGCGCCAGCAGCCTCTCCGGGACACAAAACACCATATATTTT.